The table lists the clone carrying this T cell receptor (beta chain) with a few counts. No antigen is known for it. TCRdb redid the calling of the reads with MiXCR, one entry per CDR3 protein. Among 600,000 to 700,000 distinct CDR3 sequences listed, around 30% were seen once. Germline loops: CDR1 MDHEN, CDR2 SYDVKM. This CDR3 is 18 amino acids long. V lost 6 bases to trimming and J lost 4 bases, with 25 bases between them. This sample stems from a study of T cell repertoires in cytomegalovirus infection. Whole-study results and caveats: The ex vivo response was dominated by HLA-C-restricted CMV-specific TCR beta clonotypes.

The clonotype was recovered from a human donor in good health (CMV status not recorded). Some clones in this sample may be carry-over from other donors' samples. The genes are TRBV28 and TRBJ1-3, with TRBD1 as a possible D gene (6 bases). Sequences were derived from cultured PBMCs, sampled from culture after CMV antigen stimulation. The CDR3 sequence is CASSHPGPQGPAGNTIYF. For the CDR3, the DNA is TGTGCCAGCAGCCACCCGGGGCCCCAGGGGCCGGCAGGAAACACCATATATTTT.